This T cell receptor (beta chain) was identified in a study of blood T cells in healthy people across ages. In terms of origin and age, donors were healthy Caucasian individuals from Russia aged about 6 to 90. Every sample yielded at least 7 million isolated PBMCs. The CDR3 runs 17 residues. Germline assignment: CDR1 LGHNA and CDR2 YSLEER. The V segment lost 3 bases and the J segment 2 bases; nucleotides outside the gene matches: 8. The authors ran a second PCR of roughly 6 to 12 cycles using a sample-barcoded 5' primer and a J-beta primer mix. Every individual sample yielded 2.5 million or more paired-end reads (each containing CDR3). TCRdb processed the 5' RACE reads anew with MiXCR; each CDR3 protein has one entry. The table lists 910,000 or so distinct CDR3 sequences, just over 50% of them singletons.

Sequencing was performed on blood. The source of this sequence is a woman aged 55 to 70 in good health. The chain joins TRBV4-3 to TRBJ2-5; 11 bases are a match to TRBD2. CDR3 sequence (DNA): TGCGCCAGCAGCCAGGCCCCTGGGACTAGCGGACAAGAGACCCAGTACTTC. Protein sequence: CASSQAPGTSGQETQYF.